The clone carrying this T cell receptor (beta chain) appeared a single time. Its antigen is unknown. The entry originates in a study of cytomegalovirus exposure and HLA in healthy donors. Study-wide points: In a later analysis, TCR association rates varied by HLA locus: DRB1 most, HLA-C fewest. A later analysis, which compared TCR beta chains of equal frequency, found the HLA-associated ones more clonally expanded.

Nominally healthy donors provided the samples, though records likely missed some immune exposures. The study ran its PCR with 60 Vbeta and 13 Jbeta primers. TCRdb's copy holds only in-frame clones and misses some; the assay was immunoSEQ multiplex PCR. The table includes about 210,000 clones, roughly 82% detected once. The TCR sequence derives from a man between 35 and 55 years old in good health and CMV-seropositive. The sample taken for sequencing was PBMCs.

The CDR3 coding sequence is TGCGCCAGCAGCCTGACTAGCGGGATATACAATGAGCAGTTCTTC. Translation: CASSLTSGIYNEQFF. The gene calls are TRBV5-1 and TRBJ2-1; TRBD2 agrees at 11 bases. CDR1 is SGHRS and CDR2 is YFSETQ in the germline V gene. V lost 4 bases and J lost 4; bases outside the gene matches: 4. The CDR3 sequence is 15 residues long.